One and the same sample provided the 30 T cell receptor beta chains below, sequenced in a study of blood T cell repertoires in COVID-19. The repertoire was sequenced with immunoSEQ multiplex PCR; TCRdb's copy has only in-frame clones and lacks some. The sample has roughly 35,000 clones; less than 80% are singletons. Sequencing used peripheral blood. The source is a man aged 80 or over with acute or convalescent COVID-19.

The J gene is TRBJ2-5, the V gene TRBV30; 8 bases map to TRBD2. Per germline, CDR1 GTSNPN and CDR2 SVGIG (reference sequence). Trimming cost V 5 bases and J 2 bases; bases outside gene matches: 13. CDR3 length: 16 amino acids. The CDR3 bases are TGTGCCTGGGGGGAGGGAGCGGGGGCGCAACAAGAGACCCAGTACTTC. It yields the protein CAWGEGAGAQQETQYF.

This clone came up a few times. This chain uses TRBV7-8 with TRBJ1-2; 11 bases are a match to TRBD1. CDR1 SGHVS and CDR2 FQNEAQ come from the germline V gene. The CDR3 spans 17 residues. V was pared by 4 bases and J by 2 bases, with 9 bases of the junction left unmatched. The CDR3 nucleotides read TGTGCCAGCAGCTCGCGTCCCCGGGACAGGGGGAACTATGGCTACACCTTC. Translating gives CASSSRPRDRGNYGYTF.

The chain recombines TRBV2 with TRBJ2-3; 14 nucleotides line up with TRBD2. The CDR3 spans 18 residues. The J segment lost 2 bases and the V segment lost 4 bases, leaving 8 bases of the junction unmatched. CDR1 is SNHLY and CDR2 is FYNNEI in the germline V gene. The CDR3: CASSGTSGGRRATDTQYF. CDR3 DNA sequence: TGTGCCAGCAGTGGGACTAGCGGGGGGCGCCGAGCCACAGATACGCAGTATTTT.

The rearrangement joins TRBV7-2 to TRBJ2-7; 7 bases match TRBD2. This CDR3 spans 12 amino acids. The trim removed 1 base at V and 13 bases at J, leaving 7 bases unmatched. CDR1 and CDR2 from the germline V gene are SGHTA and FQGNSA. CDR3 loop: CASSLERSGLYF. CDR3 in DNA: TGTGCCAGCAGCTTAGAACGTAGCGGGCTTTACTTC.

The chain is built from TRBV19 and TRBJ2-5, with D maybe TRBD2 (6 bases). Germline V gene sequence: CDR1 LNHDA, CDR2 SQIVND (reference sequence). V lost 3 bases to trimming and J lost 2 bases, with 10 bases between them. This CDR3 comprises 14 residues. The CDR3, as DNA: TGTGCCAGTAGTATGTTCGGGGGTCAAGAGACCCAGTACTTC. Translating it yields CASSMFGGQETQYF.

This chain uses TRBV4-1 with TRBJ2-5, with 7 positions matching TRBD2. Germline V lookup: CDR1 MGHRA, CDR2 YSYEKL. CDR3 length: 16 residues. After removal of 2 bases from V and 4 bases from J, the junction contained 10 bases not matched to a gene. CDR3 nucleotide sequence: TGCGCCAGCAGCCAATGGGACGGGGGGACTCCAGAGACCCAGTACTTC. This sequence encodes CASSQWDGGTPETQYF.

The chain uses TRBV5-1 and TRBJ1-3; tentatively, D is TRBD1 (6 bases). CDR1 is SGHRS and CDR2 is YFSETQ in the germline V gene. V lost 4 bases to trimming and J lost 0 bases, with 14 bases between them. CDR3 length: 16 amino acids. CDR3 DNA: TGCGCCAGCAGCCAAGGGACATTCAGCTCTGGAAACACCATATATTTT. As protein: CASSQGTFSSGNTIYF. Full variable domain (rest looked up from reference TRBV5-1 and TRBJ1-3): KAGVTQTPRYLIKTRGQQVTLSCSPISGHRSVSWYQQTPGQGLQFLFEYFSETQRNKGNFPGRFSGRQFSNSRSEMNVSTLELGDSALYLCASSQGTFSSGNTIYFGEGSWLTVV.

This clone was found a few times. This chain connects TRBV7-9 to TRBJ2-1, with D perhaps matching TRBD2 (5 bases). The CDR3 loop spans 13 amino acids. The V gene's germline CDR1 is SEHNR and CDR2 FQNEAQ (reference sequence). V shed 5 bases and J shed 3 bases, with 8 bases lying between them. The CDR3: CASSLGLYNEQFF. In nucleotides, the CDR3 is TGTGCCAGCAGCCTCGGACTCTACAATGAGCAGTTCTTC.

The CDR3 DNA reads TGTGCCAGCAGCCCGCAAGCAGGTGGGCCAGATACGCAGTATTTT. Translating it yields CASSPQAGGPDTQYF. V and J are TRBV28 and TRBJ2-3; D is undetermined. This CDR3 comprises 15 residues. Germline values: CDR1 MDHEN, CDR2 SYDVKM. V was trimmed by 6 bases and J by 4 bases, leaving 17 bases between them. Variable domain in full (rest from reference TRBV28 and TRBJ2-3): DVKVTQSSRYLVKRTGEKVFLECVQDMDHENMFWYRQDPGLGLRLIYFSYDVKMKEKGDIPEGYSVSREKKERFSLILESASTNQTSMYLCASSPQAGGPDTQYFGPGTRLTVL.

The chain couples TRBV10-1 to TRBJ2-2; no firm D call. Deletions cut 6 bases from V and 4 bases from J, with 6 bases between. Germline V gene sequence: CDR1 WNHNN, CDR2 SYGVQD (reference sequence). The CDR3 has 12 amino acids. This CDR3 reads CASSRVTGELFF. In nucleotides, the CDR3 is TGCGCCAGCAGCCGTGTCACCGGGGAGCTGTTTTTT.

This clone has only a few counts. The rearrangement uses TRBV4-1 and TRBJ2-5; TRBD2 is a possible D gene (6 bases). Germline V CDR1 and CDR2: MGHRA, YSYEKL. The CDR3 loop spans 17 amino acids. V was shortened by 1 base and J by 4 bases, with 19 bases between the two germline ends. The DNA for the CDR3 is TGCGCCAGCAGCCAAGTTCAAGTGTTGGACTACGGAGAGACCCAGTACTTC. It yields the protein CASSQVQVLDYGETQYF.

The V gene is TRBV7-2, the J gene TRBJ1-6; D is uncertain. Looked up from germline, CDR1 is SGHTA and CDR2 is FQGNSA. Trimming pared 1 base from V and 6 bases from J, leaving 10 bases between. There are 15 residues in the CDR3. DNA for the CDR3: TGTGCCAGCAGCTTAGGAGGCAGCACTAATTCACCCCTCCACTTT. Translated, it gives CASSLGGSTNSPLHF. The variable domain in full, with the rest retrieved from reference TRBV7-2 and TRBJ1-6, is GAGVSQSPSNKVTEKGKDVELRCDPISGHTALYWYRQSLGQGLEFLIYFQGNSAPDKSGLPSDRFSAERTGGSVSTLTIQRTQQEDSAVYLCASSLGGSTNSPLHFGNGTRLTVT.

The chain couples TRBV18 to TRBJ2-6; 9 nucleotides match TRBD1. The V gene's germline CDR1 is KGHSH and CDR2 LQKENI. The CDR3 length is 18 residues. Unmatched junction bases numbered 7, after V lost 4 bases and J lost 0 bases. The CDR3 sequence is CASSLSGQGNSGANVLTF. In DNA, the CDR3 is TGTGCCAGCTCACTTTCGGGACAGGGAAACTCTGGGGCCAACGTCCTGACTTTC.

This clone was observed a handful of times. This sequence joins TRBV7-9 and TRBJ2-7, with D possibly TRBD2 on 6 matching bases. The germline CDR1 and CDR2 sequences are SEHNR and FQNEAQ (reference sequence). This CDR3 region has 15 residues. Trimming cost V 6 bases and J 2 bases, with 17 bases left between them. The CDR3 sequence: CASSSGGGRTYEQYF. The CDR3 DNA reads as TGTGCCAGCAGTAGCGGCGGAGGGCGAACCTACGAGCAGTACTTC.

The chain employs TRBV6-5 and TRBJ2-4; D perhaps matches TRBD2 (6 bases). The CDR3 consists of 13 residues. Trimming removed 0 bases from V and 8 bases from J, with 8 bases in between. CDR1 is MNHEY, CDR2 SVGAGI, per germline. CDR3 sequence reads: CASSYSREHIQYF. In nucleotides, the CDR3 is TGTGCCAGCAGTTACTCGCGGGAACACATTCAGTACTTC.

The chain joins TRBV6-2 or TRBV6-3 to TRBJ1-1, with D maybe TRBD1 (6 bases). CDR1 is MNHEY and CDR2 is SVGEGT in the germline V gene. The CDR3 sequence is 14 residues long. V lost 2 bases and J 4 bases, leaving 11 bases between the germline ends. CDR3 protein: CASSYAGATTEAFF. Here the CDR3 DNA reads TGTGCCAGCAGTTACGCGGGGGCTACCACTGAAGCTTTCTTT.

Concerning this clone: One end of the junction fails to match germline, which may point to a read error. The CDR3 here is CASSSRQVQHTEELFF. CDR3 in DNA: TGCGCCAGCAGCTCCCGACAGGTTCAGCACACCGAGGAGCTGTTTTTT. The J gene is TRBJ2-2, the V gene TRBV5-1; a weak D match, TRBD1 (6 bases). The V gene's germline CDR1 is SGHRS and CDR2 YFSETQ. This CDR3 is 16 amino acids long.

J is TRBJ1-2 and V is TRBV14; D may be TRBD1 (5 bases). The CDR3 covers 14 residues. Between the trimmed V and J ends, which lost 4 bases and 3 bases, there was a span of 12 bases. From germline, CDR1 is SGHDN and CDR2 FVKESK. The CDR3 spells CASSRGREDYGYTF. Written as DNA, the CDR3 is TGTGCCAGCAGCCGGGGCAGGGAGGACTATGGCTACACCTTC.

This clone has more than one count but fewer than ten. The chain links TRBV10-1 to TRBJ2-1; D perhaps matches TRBD2 (6 bases). V dropped 2 bases and J dropped 10 bases, with 9 bases sitting between them. Germline V gene lookup returns CDR1 WNHNN and CDR2 SYGVQD (reference sequence). The CDR3 is 12 residues long. CDR3 DNA sequence: TGCGCCAGCAGTGAGAGGCTAGCGGAGCAGTTCTTC. Translated, it gives CASSERLAEQFF.

The rearrangement joins TRBV4-1 to TRBJ1-3; perhaps TRBD1 as D (5 bases). From germline, CDR1 is MGHRA and CDR2 YSYEKL. Trimming removed 1 base from V and 0 bases from J, with 10 bases in between. The CDR3 is made up of 16 amino acids. In DNA, the CDR3 is TGCGCCAGCAGCCAAGGGGGAAGGGGCTCTGGAAACACCATATATTTT. Translation: CASSQGGRGSGNTIYF.

The chain couples TRBV7-8 to TRBJ2-7; the match to TRBD1 covers 11 bases. This CDR3 spans 15 amino acids. Trimming removed 5 bases from V and 4 bases from J; junction bases left unmatched: 7. CDR1 is SGHVS and CDR2 is FQNEAQ in the germline V gene. In nucleotides, the CDR3 is TGTGCCAGCAGCGCGCCGGGACAGGGGGAATACGAGCAGTACTTC. Translated, it gives CASSAPGQGEYEQYF.

In DNA, the CDR3 is TGCGCCAGCAGCCAACTACAGGGTTCCGGGGAGCTGTTTTTT. Translating gives CASSQLQGSGELFF. The gene calls are TRBV5-1 and TRBJ2-2, with D possibly being TRBD1 (6 bases). Germline CDR1 and CDR2: SGHRS and YFSETQ. CDR3 length: 14 residues. Trimming cost V 4 bases and J 6 bases, with 13 bases left between them.

The chain carries TRBV19 and TRBJ1-3, with D uncertain. The CDR3 covers 13 residues. Per germline, CDR1 LNHDA and CDR2 SQIVND (reference sequence). The V end was cut by 8 bases, the J end by 5 bases, with 13 bases between. The CDR3 protein is CASGDGMRNTIYF. The CDR3 DNA sequence: TGTGCCAGTGGCGACGGGATGAGAAACACCATATATTTT.

The chain is built from TRBV24-1 and TRBJ2-1; 9 nucleotides agree with TRBD2. CDR3 length: 14 residues. Per the germline V gene, CDR1 is KGHDR and CDR2 is SFDVKD. V dropped 7 bases and J dropped 5; count of bases not matched to a gene: 5. The CDR3 DNA sequence: TGTGCCACCAGGCCTAGCGGGGACAACAATGAGCAGTTCTTC. This translates into CATRPSGDNNEQFF.

V and J are TRBV2 and TRBJ1-6; the match to TRBD1 covers 7 bases. The CDR3 is 14 residues long. V shed 6 bases, J shed 5 bases, and the junction held 4 bases outside the gene matches. Germline CDR1 is SNHLY and CDR2 is FYNNEI. The CDR3 nucleotides are TGTGCCAGCAGAACCGGGACAGATAATTCACCCCTCCACTTT. Protein: CASRTGTDNSPLHF. The complete variable domain, with remaining parts taken from reference TRBV2 and TRBJ1-6, reads EPEVTQTPSHQVTQMGQEVILRCVPISNHLYFYWYRQILGQKVEFLVSFYNNEISEKSEIFDDQFSVERPDGSNFTLKIRSTKLEDSAMYFCASRTGTDNSPLHFGNGTRLTVT.

On this clone: Distinct nucleotide sequences in the sample also encode this CDR3. This chain joins TRBV9 and TRBJ2-5, with D tentatively TRBD2 (6 bases). This CDR3 comprises 14 residues. CDR1 SGDLS and CDR2 YYNGEE come from the germline V gene. V was trimmed by 2 bases and J by 2 bases, leaving 10 bases between them. As DNA, the CDR3 is TGTGCCAGCAGCGTCGGGGGAGGACAAGAGACCCAGTACTTC. Its protein is CASSVGGGQETQYF.

The chain carries TRBV7-2 and TRBJ2-5; 9 bases are a match to TRBD2. With 1 base clipped from V and 1 base from J, the junction kept 10 bases outside the gene matches. Per the germline V gene, CDR1 is SGHTA and CDR2 is FQGNSA. The CDR3 runs 18 residues. CDR3 protein: CASSLVVLGGGVQETQYF. As DNA, the CDR3 is TGTGCCAGCAGCTTAGTAGTATTGGGCGGGGGGGTCCAAGAGACCCAGTACTTC.

V is TRBV30 and J is TRBJ1-1; 8 bases are shared with TRBD1. This CDR3 spans 15 amino acids. Losses at the gene ends were 0 bases for V and 5 bases for J; bases not matched to a gene: 8. The germline gives CDR1 GTSNPN, CDR2 SVGIG (reference sequence). As DNA, the CDR3 is TGTGCCTGGAGTGTAGGGGACAGGTGGGGGACTGAAGCTTTCTTT. This translates into CAWSVGDRWGTEAFF.

The J gene is TRBJ2-5, the V gene TRBV7-2; 10 positions agree with TRBD2. The V and J ends lost 3 bases and 3 bases, in that order; junction bases with no gene match: 4. CDR3 size: 15 residues. Germline V gene sequence: CDR1 SGHTA, CDR2 FQGNSA. CDR3 sequence: CASSLTSGWEETQYF. CDR3 nucleotide sequence: TGTGCCAGCAGCTTGACTAGCGGGTGGGAAGAGACCCAGTACTTC.

This chain joins TRBV15 and TRBJ2-4; D gene unclear. CDR3 length: 15 residues. In germline, CDR1 is LNHNV, CDR2 YYDKDF (reference sequence). V was cut by 0 bases and J by 6 bases, with 12 bases left in between. In nucleotides, the CDR3 is TGTGCCACCAGCAGAGACAGACACGGTGGAAACATTCAGTACTTC. Translating gives CATSRDRHGGNIQYF.